The source of this T cell receptor beta chain is a study of blood T cell repertoires in COVID-19. Germline V lookup: CDR1 SGHAT, CDR2 FQNNGV. This CDR3 contains 17 residues. V gave up 5 bases and J gave up 3 bases, with 17 bases separating them. Profiled with immunoSEQ multiplex PCR; TCRdb holds only in-frame clones, not every one. The table includes 120,000 or so clones, 70% to 80% detected once. The clonotype was recovered from a woman aged 55 to 70 with acute or convalescent COVID-19. The specimen was peripheral blood. The V gene is TRBV11-2, the J gene TRBJ1-6; weak D call: TRBD1 (6 bases). In nucleotides, the CDR3 is TGTGCCAGCAGCACCACACAGGGCTTCGGCTATAATTCACCCCTCCACTTT. Its protein product is CASSTTQGFGYNSPLHF.